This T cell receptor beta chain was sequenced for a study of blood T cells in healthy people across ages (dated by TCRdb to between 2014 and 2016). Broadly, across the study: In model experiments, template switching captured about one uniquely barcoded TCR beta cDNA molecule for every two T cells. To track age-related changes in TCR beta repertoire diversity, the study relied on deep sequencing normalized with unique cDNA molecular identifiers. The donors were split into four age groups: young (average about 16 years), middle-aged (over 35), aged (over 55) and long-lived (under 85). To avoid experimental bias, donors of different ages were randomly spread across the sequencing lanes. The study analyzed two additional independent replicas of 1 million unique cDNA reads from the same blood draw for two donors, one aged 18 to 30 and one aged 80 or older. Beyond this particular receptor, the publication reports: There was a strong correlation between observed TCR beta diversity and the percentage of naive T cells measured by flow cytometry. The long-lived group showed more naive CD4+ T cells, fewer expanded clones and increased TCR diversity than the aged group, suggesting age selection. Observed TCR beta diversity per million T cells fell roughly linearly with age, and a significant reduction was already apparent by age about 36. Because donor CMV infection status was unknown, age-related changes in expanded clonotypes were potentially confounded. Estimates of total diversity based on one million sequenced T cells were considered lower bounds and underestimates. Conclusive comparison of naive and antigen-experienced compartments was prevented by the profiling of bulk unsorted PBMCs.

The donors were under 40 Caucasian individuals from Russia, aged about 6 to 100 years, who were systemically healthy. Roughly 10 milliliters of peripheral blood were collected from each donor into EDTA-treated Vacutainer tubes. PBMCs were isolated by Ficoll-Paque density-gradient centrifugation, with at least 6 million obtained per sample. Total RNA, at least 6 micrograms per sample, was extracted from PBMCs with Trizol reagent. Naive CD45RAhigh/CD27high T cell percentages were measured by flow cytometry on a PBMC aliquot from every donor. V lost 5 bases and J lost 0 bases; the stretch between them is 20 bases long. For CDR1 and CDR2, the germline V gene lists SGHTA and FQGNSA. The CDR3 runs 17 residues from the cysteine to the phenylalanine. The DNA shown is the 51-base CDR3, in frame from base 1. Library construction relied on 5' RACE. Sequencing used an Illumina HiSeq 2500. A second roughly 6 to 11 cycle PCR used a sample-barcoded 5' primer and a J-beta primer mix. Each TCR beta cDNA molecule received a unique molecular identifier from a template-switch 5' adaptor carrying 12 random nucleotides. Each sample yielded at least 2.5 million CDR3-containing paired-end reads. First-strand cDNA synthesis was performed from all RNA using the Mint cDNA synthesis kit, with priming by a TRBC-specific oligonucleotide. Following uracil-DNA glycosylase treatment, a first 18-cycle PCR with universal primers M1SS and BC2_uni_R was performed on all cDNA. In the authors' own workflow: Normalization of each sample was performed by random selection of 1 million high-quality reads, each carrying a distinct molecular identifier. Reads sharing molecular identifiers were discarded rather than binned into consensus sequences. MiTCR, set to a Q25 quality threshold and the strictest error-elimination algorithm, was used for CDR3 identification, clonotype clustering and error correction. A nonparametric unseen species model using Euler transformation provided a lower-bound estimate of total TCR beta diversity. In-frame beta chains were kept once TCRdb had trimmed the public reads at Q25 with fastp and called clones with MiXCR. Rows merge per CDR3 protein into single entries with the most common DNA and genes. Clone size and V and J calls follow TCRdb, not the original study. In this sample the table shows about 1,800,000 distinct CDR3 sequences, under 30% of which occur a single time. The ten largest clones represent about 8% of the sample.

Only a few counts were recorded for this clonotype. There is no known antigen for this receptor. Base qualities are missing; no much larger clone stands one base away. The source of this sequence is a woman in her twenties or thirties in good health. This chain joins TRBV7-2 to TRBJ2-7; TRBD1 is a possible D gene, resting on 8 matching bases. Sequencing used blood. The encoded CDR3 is CASSPGRGTGISYEQYF. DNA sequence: TGTGCCAGCAGCCCTGGGCGGGGGACAGGTATCTCCTACGAGCAGTACTTC.